One sample yielded the 10 T cell receptor beta chains listed below, sequenced in a study of patients and donors after allogeneic stem cell transplantation. Using its own MiXCR run on the RT-PCR reads, TCRdb lists one record per CDR3 protein. The repertoire consists of hundreds of thousands of distinct CDR3 sequences, with 35% to 45% occurring once and the leading ten covering 11%. Sequencing was performed on blood, either unsorted or a sorted T cell fraction (not recorded which). All receptors derive from a human donor who was either an allogeneic HSCT recipient or a stem cell or donor lymphocyte infusion donor (not recorded which). It is not recorded whose cells these are; they may come from a transplant donor.

This clonotype was counted between two and nine times. J is TRBJ1-2 and V is TRBV12-3 or TRBV12-4; TRBD1 agrees at 7 bases. The CDR3 runs 14 residues. The J segment lost 3 bases and the V segment lost 6 bases, leaving 7 bases of the junction unmatched. The CDR3 bases are TGTGCCAGCAGAGTGACAGGGTTTGACTATGGCTACACCTTC. This encodes CASRVTGFDYGYTF.

This clonotype was seen a few times. The chain uses TRBV20-1 and TRBJ1-2; D remains unclear. V dropped 6 bases and J dropped 3 bases, with 11 bases sitting between them. The CDR3 runs 12 residues. Germline CDR1 reads DFQATT; CDR2 reads SNEGSKA (reference sequence). Written as DNA, the CDR3 is TGCAGTGCCCGGACTGATCACTATGGCTACACCTTC. This gives the protein CSARTDHYGYTF.

The gene calls are TRBV12-3 or TRBV12-4 and TRBJ2-5; 11 bases are shared with TRBD1. This CDR3 spans 14 amino acids. J was trimmed by 4 bases and V by 4 bases; bases with no gene match: 2. The CDR3 bases are TGTGCCAGCAGTTCGGACAGGGGGCGAGAGACCCAGTACTTC. Protein: CASSSDRGRETQYF.

The chain links TRBV15 to TRBJ1-5; possibly TRBD1 for D (6 bases). Germline V gene data show CDR1 as LNHNV and CDR2 as YYDKDF (reference sequence). The CDR3 runs to 16 residues. V gave up 3 bases and J gave up 0 bases, with 12 bases separating them. The CDR3 coding sequence is TGTGCCACCAGCAGCAGGACAGCCCTTAGCAATCAGCCCCAGCATTTT. Residues: CATSSRTALSNQPQHF.

The chain combines TRBV4-1 with TRBJ1-5; possibly TRBD1 for D (5 bases). The CDR3 has 15 residues. The germline V gene has CDR1 MGHRA and CDR2 YSYEKL. Between the trimmed V and J ends, which lost 1 base and 3 bases, there was a span of 10 bases. CDR3 loop: CASSQVGEANQPQHF. DNA of the CDR3: TGCGCCAGCAGCCAAGTGGGGGAGGCCAATCAGCCCCAGCATTTT.

The chain is built from TRBV3-1 and TRBJ1-1, with a possible D match to TRBD1 (5 bases). V shed 1 base and J shed 1 base, with 10 bases lying between them. The CDR3 runs 15 residues. The germline V gene has CDR1 LGHDT and CDR2 YNNKEL (reference sequence). The CDR3 sequence is CASSQVPGRNTEAFF. For the CDR3, the DNA is TGTGCCAGCAGCCAAGTCCCAGGGAGGAACACTGAAGCTTTCTTT.

The gene calls are TRBV5-5 and TRBJ2-1; D unresolved. Germline CDR1 reads SGHKS; CDR2 reads YYEKEE (reference sequence). The CDR3 is 13 residues long. The germline V and J ends were trimmed by 0 bases and 5 bases, with 6 bases remaining between them. This CDR3 reads CASSLVRHNEQFF. CDR3 coding DNA: TGTGCCAGCAGCTTGGTTCGCCACAATGAGCAGTTCTTC.

This chain joins TRBV6-2 or TRBV6-3 and TRBJ1-5; D is ambiguous. This CDR3 is built from 12 residues. Trimming cost V 8 bases and J 8 bases, with 13 bases left between them. In germline, CDR1 is MNHEY, CDR2 SVGEGT. CDR3 region: CASGSAREPQHF. The CDR3 nucleotides are TGTGCCAGCGGCTCTGCACGTGAGCCCCAGCATTTT.

A remark on this clonotype: A read error may produce the germline difference seen at one junction end. This chain links TRBV20-1 with TRBJ2-3; 7 bases are a match to TRBD2. CDR1 DFQATT and CDR2 SNEGSKA come from the germline V gene (reference sequence). There are 16 residues in the CDR3. CDR3 coding DNA: TGCAGTGCTAGCGGACCGGGACTAACGAGCACATATACGCAGTATTTT. Its protein product is CSASGPGLTSTYTQYF.

This clonotype has more than one count but fewer than ten. This rearrangement joins TRBV7-3 to TRBJ1-5; D is unclear. Germline V CDR1 and CDR2: SGHTA, FQGTGA. The CDR3 totals 15 residues. Trimming removed 1 base at V and 0 bases at J, with 7 bases between. The CDR3 is CASSLKGYSNQPQHF. CDR3 in DNA: TGTGCCAGCAGCTTAAAGGGTTATAGCAATCAGCCCCAGCATTTT. Together with reference TRBV7-3 and TRBJ1-5, the CDR3 gives the full variable domain: GAGVSQTPSNKVTEKGKYVELRCDPISGHTALYWYRQSLGQGPEFLIYFQGTGAADDSGLPNDRFFAVRPEGSVSTLKIQRTERGDSAVYLCASSLKGYSNQPQHFGDGTRLSIL.